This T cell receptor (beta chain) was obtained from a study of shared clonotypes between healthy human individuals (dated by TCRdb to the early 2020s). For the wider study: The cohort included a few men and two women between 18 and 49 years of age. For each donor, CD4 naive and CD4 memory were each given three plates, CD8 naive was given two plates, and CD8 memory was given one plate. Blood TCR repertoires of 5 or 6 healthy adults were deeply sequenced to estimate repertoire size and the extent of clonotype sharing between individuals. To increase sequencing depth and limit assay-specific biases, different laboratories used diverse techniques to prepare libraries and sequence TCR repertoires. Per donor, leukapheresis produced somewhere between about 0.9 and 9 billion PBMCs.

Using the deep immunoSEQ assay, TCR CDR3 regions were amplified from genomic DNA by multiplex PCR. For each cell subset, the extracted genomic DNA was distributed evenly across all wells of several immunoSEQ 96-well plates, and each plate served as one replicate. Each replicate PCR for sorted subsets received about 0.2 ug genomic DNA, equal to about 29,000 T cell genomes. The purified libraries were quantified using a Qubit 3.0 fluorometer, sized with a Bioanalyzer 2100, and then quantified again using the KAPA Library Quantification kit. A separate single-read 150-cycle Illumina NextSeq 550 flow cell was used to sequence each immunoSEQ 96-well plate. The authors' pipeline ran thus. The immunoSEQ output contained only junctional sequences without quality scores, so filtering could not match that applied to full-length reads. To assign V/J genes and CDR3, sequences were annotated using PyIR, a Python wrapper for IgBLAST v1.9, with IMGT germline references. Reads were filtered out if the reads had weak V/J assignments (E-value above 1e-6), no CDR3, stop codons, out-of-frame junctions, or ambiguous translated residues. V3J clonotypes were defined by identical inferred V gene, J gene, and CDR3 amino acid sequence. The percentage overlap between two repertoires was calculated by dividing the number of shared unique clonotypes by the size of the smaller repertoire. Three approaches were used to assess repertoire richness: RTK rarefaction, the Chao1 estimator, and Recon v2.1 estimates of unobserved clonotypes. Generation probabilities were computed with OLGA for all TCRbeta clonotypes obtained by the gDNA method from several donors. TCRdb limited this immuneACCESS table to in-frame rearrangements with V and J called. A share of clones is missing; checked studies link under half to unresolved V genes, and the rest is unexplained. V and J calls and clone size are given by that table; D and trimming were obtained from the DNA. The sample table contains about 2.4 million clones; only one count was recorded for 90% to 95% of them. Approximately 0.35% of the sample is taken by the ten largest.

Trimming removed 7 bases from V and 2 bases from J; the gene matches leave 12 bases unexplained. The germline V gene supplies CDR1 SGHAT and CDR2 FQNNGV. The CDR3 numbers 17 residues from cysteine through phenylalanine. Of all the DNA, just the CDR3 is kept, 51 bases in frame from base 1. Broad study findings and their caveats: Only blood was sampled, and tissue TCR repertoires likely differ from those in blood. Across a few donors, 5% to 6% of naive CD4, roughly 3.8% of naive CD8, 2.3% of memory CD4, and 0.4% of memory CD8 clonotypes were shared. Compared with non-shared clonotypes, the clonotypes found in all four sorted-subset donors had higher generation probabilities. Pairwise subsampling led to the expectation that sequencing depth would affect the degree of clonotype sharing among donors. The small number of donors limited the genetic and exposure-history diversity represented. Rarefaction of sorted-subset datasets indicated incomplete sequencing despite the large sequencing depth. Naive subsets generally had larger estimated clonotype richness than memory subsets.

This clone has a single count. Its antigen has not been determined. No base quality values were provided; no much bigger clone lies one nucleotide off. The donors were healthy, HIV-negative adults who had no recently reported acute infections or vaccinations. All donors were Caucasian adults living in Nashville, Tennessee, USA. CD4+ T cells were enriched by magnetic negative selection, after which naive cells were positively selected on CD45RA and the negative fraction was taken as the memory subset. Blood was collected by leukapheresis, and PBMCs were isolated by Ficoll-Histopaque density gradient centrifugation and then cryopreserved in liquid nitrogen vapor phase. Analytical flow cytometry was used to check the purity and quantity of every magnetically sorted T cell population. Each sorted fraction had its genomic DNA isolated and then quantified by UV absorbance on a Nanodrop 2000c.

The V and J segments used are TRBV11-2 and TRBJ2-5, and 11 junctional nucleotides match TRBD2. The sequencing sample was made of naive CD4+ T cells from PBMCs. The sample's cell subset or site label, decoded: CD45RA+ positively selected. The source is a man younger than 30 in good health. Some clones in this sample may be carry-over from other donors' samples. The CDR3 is CASTARKLAGEQETQYF. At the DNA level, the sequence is TGTGCCAGCACTGCTAGGAAACTAGCGGGAGAACAAGAGACCCAGTACTTC.